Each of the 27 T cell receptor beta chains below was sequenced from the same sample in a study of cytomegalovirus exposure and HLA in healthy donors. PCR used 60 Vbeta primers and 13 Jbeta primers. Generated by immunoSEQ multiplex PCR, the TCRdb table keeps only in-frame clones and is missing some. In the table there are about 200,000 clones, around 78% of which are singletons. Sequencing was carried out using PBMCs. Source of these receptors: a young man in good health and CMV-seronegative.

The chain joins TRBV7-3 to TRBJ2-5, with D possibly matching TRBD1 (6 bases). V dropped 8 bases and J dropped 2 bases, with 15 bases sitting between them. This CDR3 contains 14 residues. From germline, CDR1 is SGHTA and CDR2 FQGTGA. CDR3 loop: CASGTSGQQETQYF. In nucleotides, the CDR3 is TGTGCCAGCGGAACTTCGGGACAACAAGAGACCCAGTACTTC.

The CDR3 region is CASSIGQGWEQYF. The CDR3 DNA reads TGTGCCAGTAGTATAGGACAGGGTTGGGAGCAGTACTTC. The rearrangement links TRBV19 to TRBJ2-7; 7 bases are a match to TRBD1. This CDR3 region has 13 residues. CDR1 and CDR2 from the germline V gene are LNHDA and SQIVND (reference sequence). After removal of 1 base from V and 7 bases from J, the junction contained 4 bases not matched to a gene.

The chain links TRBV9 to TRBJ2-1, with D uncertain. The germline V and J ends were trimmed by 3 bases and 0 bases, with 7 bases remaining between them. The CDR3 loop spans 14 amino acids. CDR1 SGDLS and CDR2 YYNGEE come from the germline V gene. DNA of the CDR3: TGTGCCAGCAGCGGTGCGAACTCCTACAATGAGCAGTTCTTC. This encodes CASSGANSYNEQFF.

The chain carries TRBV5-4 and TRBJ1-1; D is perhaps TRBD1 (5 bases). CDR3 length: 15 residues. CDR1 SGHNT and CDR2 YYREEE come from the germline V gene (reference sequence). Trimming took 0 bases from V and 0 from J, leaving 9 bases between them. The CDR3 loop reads CASSLAAGMNTEAFF. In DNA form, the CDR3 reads TGTGCCAGCAGCTTGGCAGCAGGGATGAACACTGAAGCTTTCTTT. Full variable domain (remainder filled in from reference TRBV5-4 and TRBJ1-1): ETGVTQSPTHLIKTRGQQVTLRCSSQSGHNTVSWYQQALGQGPQFIFQYYREEENGRGNFPPRFSGLQFPNYSSELNVNALELDDSALYLCASSLAAGMNTEAFFGQGTRLTVV.

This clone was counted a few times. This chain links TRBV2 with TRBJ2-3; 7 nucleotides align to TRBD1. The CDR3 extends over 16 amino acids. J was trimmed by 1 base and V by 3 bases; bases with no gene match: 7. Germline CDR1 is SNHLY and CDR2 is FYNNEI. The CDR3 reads CASSDGQVRGTDTQYF. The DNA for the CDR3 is TGTGCCAGCAGTGACGGACAGGTTCGCGGCACAGATACGCAGTATTTT. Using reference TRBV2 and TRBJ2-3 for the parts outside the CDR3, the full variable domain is EPEVTQTPSHQVTQMGQEVILRCVPISNHLYFYWYRQILGQKVEFLVSFYNNEISEKSEIFDDQFSVERPDGSNFTLKIRSTKLEDSAMYFCASSDGQVRGTDTQYFGPGTRLTVL.

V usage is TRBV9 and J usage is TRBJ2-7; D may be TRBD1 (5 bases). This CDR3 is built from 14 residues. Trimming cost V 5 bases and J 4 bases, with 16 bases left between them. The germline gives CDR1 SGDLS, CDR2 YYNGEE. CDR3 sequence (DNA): TGTGCCAGCAGTAGGGGCCAAATGGGATACGAGCAGTACTTC. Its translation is CASSRGQMGYEQYF.

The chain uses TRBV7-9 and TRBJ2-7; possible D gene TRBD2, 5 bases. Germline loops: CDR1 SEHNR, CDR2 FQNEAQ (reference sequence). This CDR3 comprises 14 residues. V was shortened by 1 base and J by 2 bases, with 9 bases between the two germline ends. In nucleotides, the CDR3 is TGTGCCAGCAGCTTAGGGACTCCGACCTACGAGCAGTACTTC. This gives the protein CASSLGTPTYEQYF.

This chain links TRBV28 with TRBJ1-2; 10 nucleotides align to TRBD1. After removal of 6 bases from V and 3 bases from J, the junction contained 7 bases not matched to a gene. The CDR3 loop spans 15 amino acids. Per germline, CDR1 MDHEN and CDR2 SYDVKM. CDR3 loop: CASRRDRGAYYGYTF. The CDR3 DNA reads TGTGCCAGCAGGAGGGACAGGGGCGCGTACTATGGCTACACCTTC.

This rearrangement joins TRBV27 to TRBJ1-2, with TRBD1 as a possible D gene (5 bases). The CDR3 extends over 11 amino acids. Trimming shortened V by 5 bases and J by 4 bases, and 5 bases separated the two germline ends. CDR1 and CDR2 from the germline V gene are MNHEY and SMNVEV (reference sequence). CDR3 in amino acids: CASSQGYGYTF. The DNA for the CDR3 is TGTGCCAGCAGTCAGGGCTATGGCTACACCTTC.

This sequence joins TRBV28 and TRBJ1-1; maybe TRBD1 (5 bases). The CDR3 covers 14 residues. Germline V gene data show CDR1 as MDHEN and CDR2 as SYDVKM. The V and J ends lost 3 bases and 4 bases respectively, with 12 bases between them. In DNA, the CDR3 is TGTGCCAGCAGTTTTCGTCTCGGGGGCACTGAAGCTTTCTTT. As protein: CASSFRLGGTEAFF.

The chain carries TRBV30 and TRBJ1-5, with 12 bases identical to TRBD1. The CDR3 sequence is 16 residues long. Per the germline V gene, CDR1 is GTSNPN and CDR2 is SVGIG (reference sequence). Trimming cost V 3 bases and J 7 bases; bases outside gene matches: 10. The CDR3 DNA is TGTGCCTGGAGGCCCCGGGACAGGGGGCGCGGACAGCCCCAGCATTTT. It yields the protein CAWRPRDRGRGQPQHF.

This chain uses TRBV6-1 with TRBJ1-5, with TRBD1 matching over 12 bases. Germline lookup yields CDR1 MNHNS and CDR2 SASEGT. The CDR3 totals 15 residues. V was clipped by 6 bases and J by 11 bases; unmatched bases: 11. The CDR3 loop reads CASRLPGQGAWAQHF. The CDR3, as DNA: TGTGCCAGCAGACTCCCGGGACAGGGGGCATGGGCCCAGCATTTT.

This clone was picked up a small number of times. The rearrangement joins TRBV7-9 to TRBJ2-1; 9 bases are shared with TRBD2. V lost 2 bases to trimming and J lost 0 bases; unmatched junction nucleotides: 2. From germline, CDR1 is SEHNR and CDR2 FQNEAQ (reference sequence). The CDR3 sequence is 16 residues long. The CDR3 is CASSLRAGGSYNEQFF. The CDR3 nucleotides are TGTGCCAGCAGCTTAAGAGCGGGAGGCTCCTACAATGAGCAGTTCTTC.

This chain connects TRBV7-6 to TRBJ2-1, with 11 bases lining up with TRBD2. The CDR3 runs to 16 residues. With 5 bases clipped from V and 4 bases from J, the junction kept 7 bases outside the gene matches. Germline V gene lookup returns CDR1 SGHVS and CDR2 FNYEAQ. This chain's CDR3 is CASSISGTSGYNEQFF. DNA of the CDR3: TGTGCCAGCAGCATTTCCGGGACTAGCGGATACAATGAGCAGTTCTTC.

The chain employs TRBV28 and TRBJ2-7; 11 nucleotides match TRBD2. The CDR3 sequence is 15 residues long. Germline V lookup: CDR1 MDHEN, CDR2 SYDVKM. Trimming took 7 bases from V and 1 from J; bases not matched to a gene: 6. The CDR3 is CASTSGLAGSYEQYF. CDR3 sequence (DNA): TGTGCCAGCACCTCTGGACTAGCGGGTTCCTACGAGCAGTACTTC.

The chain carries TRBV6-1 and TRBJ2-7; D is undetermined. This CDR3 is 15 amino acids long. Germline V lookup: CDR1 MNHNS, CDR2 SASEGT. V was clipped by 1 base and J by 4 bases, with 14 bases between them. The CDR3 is CASSEGPSPLYEQYF. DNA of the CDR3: TGTGCCAGCAGTGAAGGCCCTAGTCCCTTATACGAGCAGTACTTC.

CDR3 sequence (DNA): TGCGCCAGCAGAAAACAGGGAGACACTGAAGCTTTCTTT. Translation gives CASRKQGDTEAFF. The chain employs TRBV4-1 and TRBJ1-1; a weak D match, TRBD1 (6 bases). Trimming removed 6 bases at V and 3 bases at J, with 11 bases between. The CDR3 sequence is 13 residues long. Germline V CDR1 and CDR2: MGHRA, YSYEKL.

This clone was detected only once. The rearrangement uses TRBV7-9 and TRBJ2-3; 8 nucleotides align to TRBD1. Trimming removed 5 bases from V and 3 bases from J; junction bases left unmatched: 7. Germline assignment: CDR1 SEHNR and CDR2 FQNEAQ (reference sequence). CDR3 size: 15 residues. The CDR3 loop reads CASSPGQGRTDTQYF. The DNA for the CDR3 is TGTGCCAGCAGCCCAGGACAGGGTCGAACAGATACGCAGTATTTT.

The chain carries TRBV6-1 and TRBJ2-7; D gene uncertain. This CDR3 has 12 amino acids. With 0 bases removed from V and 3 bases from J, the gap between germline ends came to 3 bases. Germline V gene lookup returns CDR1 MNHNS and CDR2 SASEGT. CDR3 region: CASSEAYYEQYF. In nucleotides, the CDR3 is TGTGCCAGCAGTGAAGCTTACTACGAGCAGTACTTC.

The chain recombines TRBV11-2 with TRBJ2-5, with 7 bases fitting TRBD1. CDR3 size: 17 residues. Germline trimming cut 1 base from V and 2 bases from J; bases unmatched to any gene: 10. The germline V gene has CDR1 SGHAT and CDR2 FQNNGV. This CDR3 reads CASSLGARQGVQETQYF. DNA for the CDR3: TGTGCCAGCAGCTTAGGGGCCAGGCAGGGGGTGCAAGAGACCCAGTACTTC.

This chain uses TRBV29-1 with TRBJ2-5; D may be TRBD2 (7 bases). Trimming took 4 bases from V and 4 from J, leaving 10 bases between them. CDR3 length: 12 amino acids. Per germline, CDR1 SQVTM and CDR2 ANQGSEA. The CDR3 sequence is CSVAGGPETQYF. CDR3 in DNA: TGCAGCGTTGCGGGGGGCCCAGAGACCCAGTACTTC.

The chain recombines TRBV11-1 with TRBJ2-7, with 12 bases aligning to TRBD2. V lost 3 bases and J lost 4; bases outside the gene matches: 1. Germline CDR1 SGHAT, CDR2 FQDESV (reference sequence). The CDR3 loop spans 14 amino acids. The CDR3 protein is CASSFGTSGYEQYF. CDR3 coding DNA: TGTGCCAGCAGCTTCGGGACTAGCGGGTACGAGCAGTACTTC.

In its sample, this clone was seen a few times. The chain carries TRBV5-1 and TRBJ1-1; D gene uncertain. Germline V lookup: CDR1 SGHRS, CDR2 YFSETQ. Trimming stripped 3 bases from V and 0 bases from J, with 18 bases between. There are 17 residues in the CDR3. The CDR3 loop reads CASSWPRQGLMNTEAFF. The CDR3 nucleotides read TGCGCCAGCAGCTGGCCCCGACAAGGACTAATGAACACTGAAGCTTTCTTT.

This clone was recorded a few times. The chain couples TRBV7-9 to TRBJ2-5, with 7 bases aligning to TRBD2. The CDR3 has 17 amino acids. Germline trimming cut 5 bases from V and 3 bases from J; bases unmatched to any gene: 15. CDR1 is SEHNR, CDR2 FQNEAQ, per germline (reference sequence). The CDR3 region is CASSATSDRRGEETQYF. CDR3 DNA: TGTGCCAGCAGCGCCACTAGCGACCGGAGAGGTGAAGAGACCCAGTACTTC. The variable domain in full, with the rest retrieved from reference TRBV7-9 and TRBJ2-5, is DTGVSQNPRHKITKRGQNVTFRCDPISEHNRLYWYRQTLGQGPEFLTYFQNEAQLEKSRLLSDRFSAERPKGSFSTLEIQRTEQGDSAMYLCASSATSDRRGEETQYFGPGTRLLVL.

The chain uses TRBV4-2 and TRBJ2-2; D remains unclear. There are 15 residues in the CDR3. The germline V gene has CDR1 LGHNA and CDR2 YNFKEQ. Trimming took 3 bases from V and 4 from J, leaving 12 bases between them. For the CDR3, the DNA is TGTGCCAGCAGCCACGCCCTGGCAAGCACCGGGGAGCTGTTTTTT. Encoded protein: CASSHALASTGELFF.

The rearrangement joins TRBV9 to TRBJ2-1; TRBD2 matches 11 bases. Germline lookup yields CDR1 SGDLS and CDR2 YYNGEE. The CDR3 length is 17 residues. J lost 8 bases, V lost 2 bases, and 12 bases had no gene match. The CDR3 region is CASSVRTSGRLWDEQFF. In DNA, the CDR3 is TGTGCCAGCAGCGTTCGGACTAGCGGGCGATTATGGGATGAGCAGTTCTTC.

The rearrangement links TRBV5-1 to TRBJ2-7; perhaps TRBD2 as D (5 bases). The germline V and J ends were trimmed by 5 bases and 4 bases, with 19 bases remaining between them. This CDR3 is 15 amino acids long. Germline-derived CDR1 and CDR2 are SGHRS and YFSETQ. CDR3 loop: CASSRPDLRGYEQYF. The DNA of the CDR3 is TGCGCCAGCAGTCGCCCCGACTTGAGAGGGTACGAGCAGTACTTC.